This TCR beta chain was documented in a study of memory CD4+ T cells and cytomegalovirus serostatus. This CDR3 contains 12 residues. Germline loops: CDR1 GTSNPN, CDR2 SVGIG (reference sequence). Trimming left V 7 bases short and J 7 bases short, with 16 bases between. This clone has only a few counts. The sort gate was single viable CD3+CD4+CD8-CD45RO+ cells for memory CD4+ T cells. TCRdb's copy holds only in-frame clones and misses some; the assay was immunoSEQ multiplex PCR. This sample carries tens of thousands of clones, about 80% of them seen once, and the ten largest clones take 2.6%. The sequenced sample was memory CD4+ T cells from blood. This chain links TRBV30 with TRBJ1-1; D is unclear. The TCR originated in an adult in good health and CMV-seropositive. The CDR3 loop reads CASQRKPREAFF. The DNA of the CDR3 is TGTGCCTCCCAAAGGAAGCCCCGTGAAGCTTTCTTT. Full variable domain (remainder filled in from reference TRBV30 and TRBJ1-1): SQTIHQWPATLVQPVGSPLSLECTVEGTSNPNLYWYRQAAGRGLQLLFYSVGIGQISSEVPQNLSASRPQDRQFILSSKKLLLSDSGFYLCASQRKPREAFFGQGTRLTVV.